The 18 T cell receptor beta chains in this list originate from one sample, sequenced in a study of graft-versus-host responses after intestinal transplantation. Antigen specificity for these receptors is unknown. Sequenced by immunoSEQ multiplex PCR; TCRdb stores in-frame clones only, minus some. The sample lists tens of thousands of clones; 91% were seen once. Material: unstimulated CD4+ T cells sorted from spleen or lymph node cells, obtained before intestinal transplant. All receptors come from a human donor who received an intestinal transplant.

The V gene is TRBV7-2, the J gene TRBJ1-6; D possibly corresponds to TRBD1 (6 bases). Trimming removed 1 base at V and 0 bases at J, with 13 bases between. CDR1 and CDR2 from the germline V gene are SGHTA and FQGNSA. CDR3 size: 18 residues. The CDR3 loop reads CASSLGSRGSSYNSPLHF. In nucleotides, the CDR3 is TGTGCCAGCAGCTTAGGCAGCAGGGGTAGCTCCTATAATTCACCCCTCCACTTT.

J is TRBJ2-1 and V is TRBV27, with 10 bases lining up with TRBD2. V dropped 5 bases and J dropped 0; count of bases not matched to a gene: 7. Germline-derived CDR1 and CDR2 are MNHEY and SMNVEV (reference sequence). The CDR3 extends over 17 amino acids. The CDR3 sequence: CASSPGTSVSSYNEQFF. The CDR3 nucleotides are TGTGCCAGCAGTCCAGGGACTAGCGTGAGCTCCTACAATGAGCAGTTCTTC.

This chain connects TRBV10-2 to TRBJ1-2, with TRBD1 matching over 7 bases. Germline values: CDR1 WSHSY, CDR2 SAAADI. This CDR3 spans 14 amino acids. V was clipped by 4 bases and J by 3 bases; unmatched bases: 5. The CDR3 DNA sequence: TGCGCCAGCAGTGTCCAGGGGGATGACTATGGCTACACCTTC. Translated: CASSVQGDDYGYTF.

The rearrangement uses TRBV7-2 and TRBJ2-3; no clear D gene. Germline V gene data show CDR1 as SGHTA and CDR2 as FQGNSA. V lost 5 bases and J 3 bases, leaving 12 bases between the germline ends. This CDR3 contains 14 residues. The CDR3 nucleotides are TGTGCCAGCAGCGTGCTATTAGCTACAGATACGCAGTATTTT. This translates into CASSVLLATDTQYF.

Note on this clone: This sample also contains other DNA sequences that code for the same CDR3. V and J are TRBV6-6 and TRBJ2-1; D is perhaps TRBD2 (5 bases). V lost 0 bases to trimming and J lost 10 bases, with 7 bases between them. Germline V gene data show CDR1 as MNHNY and CDR2 as SVGAGI (reference sequence). CDR3 size: 12 residues. In DNA, the CDR3 is TGTGCCAGCAGTTACTCAGGGAGCGAGCAGTTCTTC. The encoded protein is CASSYSGSEQFF.

The CDR3 bases are TGTGCCAGCAGCCCCAAGTCAGGGCCCAATGAGCAGTTCTTC. Its protein product is CASSPKSGPNEQFF. The chain has TRBV7-2 and TRBJ2-1, with D maybe TRBD1 (5 bases). Between the trimmed V and J ends, which lost 5 bases and 6 bases, there was a span of 14 bases. CDR3 size: 14 residues. Germline V gives CDR1 SGHTA, CDR2 FQGNSA.

The chain recombines TRBV4-3 with TRBJ1-6; perhaps TRBD1 as D (6 bases). This CDR3 spans 15 amino acids. With 3 bases removed from V and 8 bases from J, the gap between germline ends came to 14 bases. Germline V CDR1 and CDR2: LGHNA, YSLEER. CDR3 region: CASSQVQGGHSPLHF. In nucleotides, the CDR3 is TGCGCCAGCAGCCAGGTACAGGGAGGGCATTCACCCCTCCACTTT.

The CDR3 here is CASSFGTGVQNTGELFF. In DNA form, the CDR3 reads TGTGCCAGCAGTTTCGGGACAGGGGTCCAAAACACCGGGGAGCTGTTTTTT. The V and J genes are TRBV27 and TRBJ2-2; 10 nucleotides agree with TRBD1. CDR1 MNHEY and CDR2 SMNVEV come from the germline V gene (reference sequence). The CDR3 extends over 17 amino acids. V was pared by 3 bases and J by 2 bases, with 6 bases of the junction left unmatched.

The chain recombines TRBV4-1 with TRBJ2-5, with TRBD1 matching over 7 bases. The length of the CDR3 is 15 residues. The V gene end was trimmed by 1 base and the J gene end by 4 bases; junction bases not matched to a gene: 6. Per germline, CDR1 MGHRA and CDR2 YSYEKL. The CDR3 region is CASSQADRVGETQYF. DNA for the CDR3: TGCGCCAGCAGCCAAGCCGACAGGGTTGGAGAGACCCAGTACTTC.

The chain has TRBV7-9 and TRBJ2-3; 13 bases are a match to TRBD2. The CDR3 consists of 16 residues. J was trimmed by 5 bases and V by 6 bases; bases with no gene match: 8. Germline loops: CDR1 SEHNR, CDR2 FQNEAQ (reference sequence). CDR3 nucleotides: TGTGCCAGCAGGTGGGGACTAGCGGGATCCCAAGATACGCAGTATTTT. This gives the protein CASRWGLAGSQDTQYF. The whole variable domain, filled in from reference TRBV7-9 and TRBJ2-3, reads DTGVSQNPRHKITKRGQNVTFRCDPISEHNRLYWYRQTLGQGPEFLTYFQNEAQLEKSRLLSDRFSAERPKGSFSTLEIQRTEQGDSAMYLCASRWGLAGSQDTQYFGPGTRLTVL.

This chain joins TRBV19 and TRBJ1-5; D unclear. CDR3 size: 14 residues. The V gene lost 3 bases and the J gene lost 4 bases, with 10 bases spanning the gap. In germline, CDR1 is LNHDA, CDR2 SQIVND (reference sequence). The CDR3 protein is CASSMLSGNQPQHF. Here the CDR3 DNA reads TGTGCCAGTAGTATGTTGTCCGGGAATCAGCCCCAGCATTTT.

This chain links TRBV10-1 with TRBJ1-1; D may be TRBD1 (5 bases). V was cut by 6 bases and J by 2 bases, with 10 bases left in between. The germline gives CDR1 WNHNN, CDR2 SYGVQD (reference sequence). The CDR3 is made up of 13 amino acids. CDR3 sequence (DNA): TGCGCCAGCAGCAGGGAGGGCAACACTGAAGCTTTCTTT. Protein sequence: CASSREGNTEAFF.

The rearrangement links TRBV5-1 to TRBJ2-4; D is possibly TRBD1 (6 bases). This CDR3 is 15 amino acids long. CDR1 and CDR2 (germline): SGHRS, YFSETQ. Trimming cost V 0 bases and J 0 bases, with 7 bases left between them. CDR3 coding DNA: TGCGCCAGCAGCTTGGAAGGGGGAGCCAAAAACATTCAGTACTTC. This sequence encodes CASSLEGGAKNIQYF.

This clone was detected only once. V and J are TRBV2 and TRBJ2-3; TRBD2 matches 15 bases. V lost 6 bases to trimming and J lost 5 bases; unmatched junction nucleotides: 6. This CDR3 has 16 amino acids. Germline values: CDR1 SNHLY, CDR2 FYNNEI. The DNA of the CDR3 is TGTGCCAGCAGACGGACTAGCGGGGGGGCGGTAGATACGCAGTATTTT. Translated: CASRRTSGGAVDTQYF. The whole variable domain, remainder taken from reference TRBV2 and TRBJ2-3, is EPEVTQTPSHQVTQMGQEVILRCVPISNHLYFYWYRQILGQKVEFLVSFYNNEISEKSEIFDDQFSVERPDGSNFTLKIRSTKLEDSAMYFCASRRTSGGAVDTQYFGPGTRLTVL.

The chain combines TRBV11-2 with TRBJ1-3; D gene uncertain. Germline V gene data show CDR1 as SGHAT and CDR2 as FQNNGV. The germline V and J ends were trimmed by 6 bases and 0 bases, with 6 bases remaining between them. The CDR3 is 13 amino acids. CDR3 DNA: TGTGCCAGCAGATATATCTCTGGAAACACCATATATTTT. This gives the protein CASRYISGNTIYF.

This chain connects TRBV7-2 to TRBJ2-7; 12 bases map to TRBD2. Trimming cost V 2 bases and J 4 bases; bases outside gene matches: 15. This CDR3 spans 19 amino acids. The V gene's germline CDR1 is SGHTA and CDR2 FQGNSA. CDR3 DNA: TGTGCCAGCAGCTTAAGGCTAGCGGGGGGGCCCCGCCAGATTTACGAGCAGTACTTC. It is translated as CASSLRLAGGPRQIYEQYF.

The chain couples TRBV2 to TRBJ2-3, with D perhaps TRBD2 (7 bases). The V end was cut by 10 bases, the J end by 0 bases, with 17 bases between. The CDR3 has 15 residues. Germline V CDR1 and CDR2: SNHLY, FYNNEI. CDR3 coding DNA: TGTGCCATAACGATAGAGGGGGGGAGCACAGATACGCAGTATTTT. This codes for CAITIEGGSTDTQYF.

This clone was found once. The chain is built from TRBV27 and TRBJ1-5; D might be TRBD1 (5 bases). Trimming removed 5 bases at V and 2 bases at J, with 16 bases between. Per the germline V gene, CDR1 is MNHEY and CDR2 is SMNVEV (reference sequence). The CDR3 consists of 16 residues. CDR3 nucleotide sequence: TGTGCCAGCAGTCCCCGGGGGATTTATGGCAATCAGCCCCAGCATTTT. Translated, it gives CASSPRGIYGNQPQHF.